The present T cell receptor (beta chain) was sequenced within a study of glioma-infiltrating T cells after dendritic cell vaccination. Time point meaning: after dendritic cell vaccination, including at tumor progression/relapse. V dropped 2 bases and J dropped 5; count of bases not matched to a gene: 3. The CDR3 is 14 amino acids. Germline assignment: CDR1 MNHEY and CDR2 SMNVEV (reference sequence). The assay was immunoSEQ multiplex PCR, and TCRdb's table has in-frame clones only and misses some. The sample shows tens of thousands of clones, around 86% of them seen only once. The material was blood, obtained after dendritic cell vaccination. The clonotype was recovered from a human donor with glioblastoma. This chain links TRBV27 with TRBJ2-5; TRBD1 matches 9 bases. CDR3 nucleotides: TGTGCCAGCAGTTTAGACAGGGGGACGGAGACCCAGTACTTC. Its translation is CASSLDRGTETQYF.